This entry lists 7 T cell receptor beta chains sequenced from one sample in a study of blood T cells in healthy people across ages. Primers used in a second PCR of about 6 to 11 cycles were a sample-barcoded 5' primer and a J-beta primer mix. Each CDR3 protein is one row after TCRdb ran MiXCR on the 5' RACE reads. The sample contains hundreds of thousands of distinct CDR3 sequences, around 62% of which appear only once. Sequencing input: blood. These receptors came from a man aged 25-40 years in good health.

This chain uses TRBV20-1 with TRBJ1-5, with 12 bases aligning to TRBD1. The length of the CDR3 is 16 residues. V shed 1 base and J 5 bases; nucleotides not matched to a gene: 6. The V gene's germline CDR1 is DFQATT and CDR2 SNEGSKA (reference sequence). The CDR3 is CSARGTGTGGHQPQHF. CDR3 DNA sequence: TGCAGTGCTAGAGGGACCGGGACAGGGGGCCATCAGCCCCAGCATTTT.

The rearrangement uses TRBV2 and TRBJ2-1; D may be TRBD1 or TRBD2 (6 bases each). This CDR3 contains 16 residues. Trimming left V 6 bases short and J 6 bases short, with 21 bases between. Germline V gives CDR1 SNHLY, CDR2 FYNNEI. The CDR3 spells CASSPSGGGFGNEQFF. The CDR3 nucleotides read TGTGCCAGCAGCCCCTCTGGAGGGGGATTCGGCAATGAGCAGTTCTTC.

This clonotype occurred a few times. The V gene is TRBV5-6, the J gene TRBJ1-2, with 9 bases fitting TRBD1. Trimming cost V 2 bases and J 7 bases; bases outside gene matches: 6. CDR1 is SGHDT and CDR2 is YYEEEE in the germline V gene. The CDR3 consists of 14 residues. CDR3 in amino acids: CASSFRDRVSGYTF. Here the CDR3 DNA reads TGTGCCAGCAGCTTCAGGGACAGGGTCTCTGGCTACACCTTC. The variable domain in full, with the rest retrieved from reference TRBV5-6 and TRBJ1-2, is DAGVTQSPTHLIKTRGQQVTLRCSPKSGHDTVSWYQQALGQGPQFIFQYYEEEERQRGNFPDRFSGHQFPNYSSELNVNALLLGDSALYLCASSFRDRVSGYTFGSGTRLTVV.

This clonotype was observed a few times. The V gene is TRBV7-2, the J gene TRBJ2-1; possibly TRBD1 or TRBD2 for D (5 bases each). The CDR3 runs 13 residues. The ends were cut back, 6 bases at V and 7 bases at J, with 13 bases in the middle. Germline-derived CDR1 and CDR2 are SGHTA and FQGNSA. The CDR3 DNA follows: TGTGCCAGCAGGACGGGACCTGGTAATGAGCAGTTCTTC. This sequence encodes CASRTGPGNEQFF.

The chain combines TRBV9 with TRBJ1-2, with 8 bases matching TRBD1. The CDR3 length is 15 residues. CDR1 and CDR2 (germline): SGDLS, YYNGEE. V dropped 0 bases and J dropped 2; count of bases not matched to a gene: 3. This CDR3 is CASSVAGTGNYGYTF. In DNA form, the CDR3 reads TGTGCCAGCAGCGTAGCTGGGACAGGAAACTATGGCTACACCTTC.

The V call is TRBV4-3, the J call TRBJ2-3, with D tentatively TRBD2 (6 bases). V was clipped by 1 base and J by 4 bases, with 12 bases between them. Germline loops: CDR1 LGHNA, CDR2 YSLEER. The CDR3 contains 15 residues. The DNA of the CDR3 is TGCGCCAGCAGCCAAGCCCCCGGGGGTGCAGATACGCAGTATTTT. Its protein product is CASSQAPGGADTQYF.

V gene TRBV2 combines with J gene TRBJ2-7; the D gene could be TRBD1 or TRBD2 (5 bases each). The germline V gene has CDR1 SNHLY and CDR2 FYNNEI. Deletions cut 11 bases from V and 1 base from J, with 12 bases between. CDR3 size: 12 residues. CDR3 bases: TGTGCCCATACAGGAGGTTCCTACGAGCAGTACTTC. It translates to CAHTGGSYEQYF.